The T cell receptor (beta chain) described here comes from a study of early T cells in non-severe SARS-CoV-2 infection (dated by TCRdb to the early 2020s). Some background on the complete study: TCR sequencing used bulk RNA from unsorted whole blood, so alpha and beta chains could not be paired.

With regard to this clonotype: Its recognized antigen is unknown. Per-base quality was not reported, and no clone a single base away is much larger than it.

The CDR3 runs 14 amino acids, cysteine and phenylalanine included. Only the CDR3 region is kept as DNA, spanning 42 bases read in frame from base 1. V loses 2 bases of germline sequence and J loses 6 bases, and the interval between the two ends is 11 bases. The germline V gene sets CDR1 to MDHEN and CDR2 to SYDVKM. The library was made by 5' RACE. The sample was run on a NextSeq 500. In the TCR library protocol, unique molecular identifiers were attached to individual cDNA molecules to correct for PCR bias and sequencing error. Sequencing covered both TCR alpha and beta chains, and within each sample the abundances of alpha and beta sequences were tightly co-correlated. As for how the authors treated the data: Decombinator V4 was used to perform V gene, J gene and CDR3 annotation of TCR sequences. Expanded TCRs were defined as changing significantly between any two time points under a Poisson model with p below 0.0001. Abundances of TCRs were expressed as counts per million after normalisation to the total number of TCRs sequenced in each sample. TRAV1-2 paired with TRAJ12, TRAJ20 or TRAJ33 defined MAIT TCRs, while TRAV10 paired with TRAJ18 defined iNKT TCRs. VDJdb, accessed 1 November 2021, was searched for CMV, EBV and SARS-CoV-2 annotated TCRs, with TCRs annotated for multiple antigens excluded. TCRdb's own reprocessing of the public reads used fastp at Q25 and MiXCR and kept productive beta chains. Every distinct CDR3 protein forms one entry, paired with its most common genes and DNA. The V and J calls and clone size are TCRdb's, not the authors'. The sample contains around 30,000 distinct CDR3 sequences, over 5% of them found a single time. Of the sample, more than 6.5% is held by the ten largest clones.

Set within a cohort of healthcare workers in London, UK, this nested case-control study involved weekly PCR testing of nasopharyngeal swabs along with blood sampling. Healthcare workers were enrolled in the week of the UK lockdown, from 23 to 31 March 2020, and were followed every week for up to roughly 15 weeks. Results the study describes overall, beyond this receptor: VDJdb matching was skewed toward anti-spike CD8 responses and likely underestimated virus-specific expansions, missing private and CD4 specificities.

The sample comprised whole blood. The clonotype comes from an adult who was a healthcare worker with PCR-confirmed SARS-CoV-2 infection or an uninfected control (not recorded which). This chain joins TRBV28 to TRBJ1-5, with the D gene uncertain. The sequence in DNA is TGTGCCAGCAGTTTACGGAGGTCAAGTCAGCCCCAGCATTTT. Its protein is CASSLRRSSQPQHF.